The clone carrying this T cell receptor (beta chain) was seen at least ten times. Described time point: sample taken at primary tumor resection. This specimen belongs to a study of spatial heterogeneity in lung cancer. Germline CDR1 and CDR2: LGHNA and YSLEER. Trimming left V 0 bases short and J 8 bases short, with 16 bases between. The CDR3 loop spans 15 amino acids. Via MiXCR, TCRdb re-called the 5' RACE reads, giving one row per CDR3 protein. The data hold about 48,000 distinct CDR3 sequences, with approximately 5% observed a single time. The chain is built from TRBV4-3 and TRBJ1-2, with D possibly being TRBD1 (6 bases). This specimen consisted of PBMCs, obtained at surgery. This receptor was taken from a male donor with early-stage non-small cell lung cancer. CDR3 protein: CASSQDPGQGRGYTF. DNA for the CDR3: TGCGCCAGCAGCCAAGATCCCGGCCAGGGGAGAGGCTACACCTTC.